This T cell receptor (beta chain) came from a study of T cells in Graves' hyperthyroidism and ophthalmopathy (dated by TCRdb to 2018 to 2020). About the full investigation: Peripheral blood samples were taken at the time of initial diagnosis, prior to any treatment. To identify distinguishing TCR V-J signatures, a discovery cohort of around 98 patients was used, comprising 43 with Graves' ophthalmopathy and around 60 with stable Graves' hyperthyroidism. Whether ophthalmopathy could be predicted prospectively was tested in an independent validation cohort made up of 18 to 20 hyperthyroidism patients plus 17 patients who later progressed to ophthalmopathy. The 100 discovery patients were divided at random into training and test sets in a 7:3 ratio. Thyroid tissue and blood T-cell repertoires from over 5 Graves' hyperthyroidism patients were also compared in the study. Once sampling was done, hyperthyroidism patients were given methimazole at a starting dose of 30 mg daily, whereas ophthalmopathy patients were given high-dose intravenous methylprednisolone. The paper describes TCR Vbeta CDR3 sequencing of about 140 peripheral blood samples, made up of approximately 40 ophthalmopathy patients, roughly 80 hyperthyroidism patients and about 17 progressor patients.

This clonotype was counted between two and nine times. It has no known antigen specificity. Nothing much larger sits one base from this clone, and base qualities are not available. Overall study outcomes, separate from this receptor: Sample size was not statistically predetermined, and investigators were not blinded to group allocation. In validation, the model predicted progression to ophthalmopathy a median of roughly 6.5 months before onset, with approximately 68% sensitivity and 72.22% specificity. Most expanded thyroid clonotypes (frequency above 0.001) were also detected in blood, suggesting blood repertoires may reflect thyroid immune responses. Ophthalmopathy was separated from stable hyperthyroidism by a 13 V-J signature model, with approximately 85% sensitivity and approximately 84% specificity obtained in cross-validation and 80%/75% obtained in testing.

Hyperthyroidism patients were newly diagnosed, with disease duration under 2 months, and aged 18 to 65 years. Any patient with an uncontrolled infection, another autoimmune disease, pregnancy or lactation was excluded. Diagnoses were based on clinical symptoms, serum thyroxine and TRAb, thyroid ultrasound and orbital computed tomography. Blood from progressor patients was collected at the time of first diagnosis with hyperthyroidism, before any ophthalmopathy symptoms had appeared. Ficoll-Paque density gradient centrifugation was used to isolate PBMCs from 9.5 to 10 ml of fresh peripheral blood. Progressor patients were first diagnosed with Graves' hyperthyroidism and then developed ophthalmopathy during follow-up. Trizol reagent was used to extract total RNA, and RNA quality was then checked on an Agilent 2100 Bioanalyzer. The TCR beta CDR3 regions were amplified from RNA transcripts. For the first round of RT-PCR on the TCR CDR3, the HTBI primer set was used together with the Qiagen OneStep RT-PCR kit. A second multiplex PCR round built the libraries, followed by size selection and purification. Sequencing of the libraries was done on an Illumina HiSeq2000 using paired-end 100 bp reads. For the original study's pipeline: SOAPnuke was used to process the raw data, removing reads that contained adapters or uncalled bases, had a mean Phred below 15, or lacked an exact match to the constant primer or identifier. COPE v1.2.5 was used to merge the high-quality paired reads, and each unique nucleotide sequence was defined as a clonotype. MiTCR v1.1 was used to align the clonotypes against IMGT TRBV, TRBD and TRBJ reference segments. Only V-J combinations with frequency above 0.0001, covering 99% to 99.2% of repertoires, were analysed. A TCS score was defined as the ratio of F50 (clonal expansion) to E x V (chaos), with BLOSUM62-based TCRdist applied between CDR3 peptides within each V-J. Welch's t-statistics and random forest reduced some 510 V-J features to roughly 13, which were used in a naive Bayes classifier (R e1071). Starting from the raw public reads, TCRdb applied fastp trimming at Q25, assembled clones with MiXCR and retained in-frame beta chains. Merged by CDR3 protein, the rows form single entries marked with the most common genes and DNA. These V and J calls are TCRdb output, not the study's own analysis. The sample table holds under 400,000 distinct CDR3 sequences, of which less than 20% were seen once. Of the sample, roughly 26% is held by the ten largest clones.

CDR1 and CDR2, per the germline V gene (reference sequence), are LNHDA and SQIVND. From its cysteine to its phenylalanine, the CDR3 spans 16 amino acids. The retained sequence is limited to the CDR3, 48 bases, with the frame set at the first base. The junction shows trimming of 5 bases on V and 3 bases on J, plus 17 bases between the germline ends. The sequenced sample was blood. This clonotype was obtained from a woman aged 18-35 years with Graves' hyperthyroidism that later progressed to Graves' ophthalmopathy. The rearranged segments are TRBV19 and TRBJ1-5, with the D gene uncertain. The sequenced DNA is TGTGCCAGTAGTGCCCGAAAGGAAGTGGACAATCAGCCCCAGCATTTT. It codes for CASSARKEVDNQPQHF.